The next 20 T cell receptor beta chains were all read from a single sample in a study of cytomegalovirus exposure and HLA in healthy donors. The PCR had 60 Vbeta and 13 Jbeta primers. Data came from immunoSEQ multiplex PCR; TCRdb stores just in-frame clones and leaves some out. This sample has just over 200,000 clones; 70% occur once, and the top ten carry 2.6%. What was sequenced was PBMCs. Receptors were obtained from a man in his forties in good health and CMV-seropositive.

This clone was detected only a few times. The chain is built from TRBV6-5 and TRBJ2-7; the D gene is possibly TRBD1 (6 bases). The germline gives CDR1 MNHEY, CDR2 SVGAGI. V shed 4 bases and J shed 4 bases, with 8 bases lying between them. The length of the CDR3 is 12 residues. This chain's CDR3 is CASSLTGYEQYF. The CDR3 DNA sequence: TGTGCCAGCAGTTTAACAGGGTACGAGCAGTACTTC.

This clone was detected once. The V call is TRBV7-2, the J call TRBJ1-5; no clear D. The CDR3 totals 12 residues. The germline V and J ends were trimmed by 5 bases and 4 bases, with 6 bases remaining between them. Germline V gives CDR1 SGHTA, CDR2 FQGNSA. The CDR3 region is CASSLPNQPQHF. CDR3 DNA sequence: TGTGCCAGCAGCCTCCCTAATCAGCCCCAGCATTTT.

CDR3 sequence reads: CASSLAGTDTQYF. DNA for the CDR3: TGTGCCAGCAGCTTGGCCGGGACAGATACGCAGTATTTT. The chain joins TRBV5-4 to TRBJ2-3, with D hard to call. CDR3 length: 13 amino acids. Trimming cost V 0 bases and J 3 bases, with 5 bases left between them. CDR1 and CDR2 (germline): SGHNT, YYREEE (reference sequence).

This chain uses TRBV2 with TRBJ1-5, with TRBD1 identical over 8 bases. Germline values: CDR1 SNHLY, CDR2 FYNNEI. The CDR3 totals 14 residues. The V and J ends lost 5 bases and 4 bases, in that order; junction bases with no gene match: 4. The CDR3 reads CASSLRTGNQPQHF. CDR3 DNA sequence: TGTGCCAGCAGTCTGCGGACAGGGAATCAGCCCCAGCATTTT.

The chain is built from TRBV12-5 and TRBJ2-2, with 7 positions matching TRBD2. The CDR3 totals 19 residues. V shed 5 bases, J shed 3 bases, and the junction held 18 bases outside the gene matches. Looked up from germline, CDR1 is LGHNT and CDR2 is FRNRAP. In DNA form, the CDR3 reads TGTGCTAGTGGTACTCTCTCTCAAGCGGGGCCCCGTGACACCGGGGAGCTGTTTTTT. Protein product: CASGTLSQAGPRDTGELFF. The full variable domain, completed using reference TRBV12-5 and TRBJ2-2, is DARVTQTPRHKVTEMGQEVTMRCQPILGHNTVFWYRQTMMQGLELLAYFRNRAPLDDSGMPKDRFSAEMPDATLATLKIQPSEPRDSAVYFCASGTLSQAGPRDTGELFFGEGSRLTVL.

This rearrangement joins TRBV4-2 to TRBJ1-4; TRBD1 might be the D (5 bases). Germline CDR1 and CDR2: LGHNA and YNFKEQ. The CDR3 is made up of 18 amino acids. The ends were cut back, 0 bases at V and 8 bases at J, with 22 bases in the middle. CDR3 residues: CASSQDGGGSVLGEKLFF. CDR3 nucleotide sequence: TGTGCCAGCAGCCAAGATGGGGGAGGATCTGTCCTTGGGGAAAAACTGTTTTTT.

The chain links TRBV19 to TRBJ1-2; 8 bases match TRBD1. There are 19 residues in the CDR3. Unmatched junction bases numbered 22, after V lost 6 bases and J lost 4 bases. Germline V gives CDR1 LNHDA, CDR2 SQIVND (reference sequence). The CDR3 reads CASSDGGYIPGGNIYGYTF. Here the CDR3 DNA reads TGTGCCAGTAGCGACGGGGGGTATATTCCAGGGGGCAACATCTATGGCTACACCTTC. Full variable domain (outside the CDR3, taken from reference TRBV19 and TRBJ1-2): DGGITQSPKYLFRKEGQNVTLSCEQNLNHDAMYWYRQDPGQGLRLIYYSQIVNDFQKGDIAEGYSVSREKKESFPLTVTSAQKNPTAFYLCASSDGGYIPGGNIYGYTFGSGTRLTVV.

The chain combines TRBV5-4 with TRBJ1-6; perhaps TRBD1 as D (5 bases). The CDR3 has 15 residues. The V gene lost 0 bases and the J gene lost 10 bases, with 14 bases spanning the gap. CDR1 is SGHNT, CDR2 YYREEE, per germline (reference sequence). The CDR3, as DNA: TGTGCCAGCAGCTTGGCCGGGGGGAGAGGATCACCCCTCCACTTT. Translating gives CASSLAGGRGSPLHF.

The sample holds a few counts of this clone. The chain is built from TRBV6-1 and TRBJ1-1; 7 bases are a match to TRBD1. The CDR3 spans 14 residues. V lost 5 bases and J lost 2; bases outside the gene matches: 5. Germline values: CDR1 MNHNS, CDR2 SASEGT. CDR3 sequence: CASSPRGINTEAFF. The CDR3 DNA reads TGTGCCAGCAGTCCCAGGGGGATAAACACTGAAGCTTTCTTT.

V gene TRBV28 combines with J gene TRBJ1-1; D gene ambiguous. With 3 bases removed from V and 4 bases from J, the gap between germline ends came to 12 bases. The CDR3 contains 14 residues. The germline V gene encodes CDR1 MDHEN and CDR2 SYDVKM. The CDR3: CASSFAPLSTEAFF. Here the CDR3 DNA reads TGTGCCAGCAGTTTTGCCCCCTTGAGCACTGAAGCTTTCTTT.

The rearrangement joins TRBV6-5 to TRBJ2-3; D possibly corresponds to TRBD2 (5 bases). V was pared by 6 bases and J by 4 bases, with 17 bases between. The CDR3 sequence is 15 residues long. CDR1 and CDR2 from the germline V gene are MNHEY and SVGAGI. The CDR3 reads CASSPTRWRPDTQYF. The CDR3 DNA reads TGTGCCAGCAGCCCTACCCGGTGGAGGCCAGATACGCAGTATTTT.

This clone was counted only a few times. The J gene is TRBJ1-4, the V gene TRBV5-1; tentative D call: TRBD1 (5 bases). Trimming removed 0 bases at V and 8 bases at J, with 14 bases between. The CDR3 spans 15 residues. The germline V gene encodes CDR1 SGHRS and CDR2 YFSETQ. CDR3 coding DNA: TGCGCCAGCAGCTTGGAGGGGAATGTAGGGGAAAAACTGTTTTTT. It translates to CASSLEGNVGEKLFF.

Details on this clone: A junction end diverges from the germline sequence, so it may reflect a read error. The chain has TRBV7-8 and TRBJ1-2; tentatively, D is TRBD1 (5 bases). The CDR3 runs to 15 residues. Germline V gene sequence: CDR1 SGHVS, CDR2 FQNEAQ. The CDR3 coding sequence is TGTGCCAGCAGCAACCGGGCCCCGAGGGACTATGGCTACGCCTTC. It specifies CASSNRAPRDYGYAF.

The chain is built from TRBV27 and TRBJ1-1; tentative D call: TRBD1 (6 bases). This CDR3 has 15 residues. Per the germline V gene, CDR1 is MNHEY and CDR2 is SMNVEV (reference sequence). V dropped 4 bases and J dropped 6 bases, with 18 bases sitting between them. The CDR3: CASSSRARGIPEAFF. DNA of the CDR3: TGTGCCAGCAGTTCAAGGGCCAGGGGTATCCCTGAAGCTTTCTTT.

The V gene is TRBV7-3, the J gene TRBJ1-2, with D maybe TRBD1 (6 bases). This CDR3 is 14 amino acids long. Between the trimmed V and J ends, which lost 3 bases and 2 bases, there was a span of 10 bases. Germline V gene data show CDR1 as SGHTA and CDR2 as FQGTGA. In nucleotides, the CDR3 is TGTGCCAGCAGCTTGGACAGCGGAAACTATGGCTACACCTTC. This encodes CASSLDSGNYGYTF.

J is TRBJ1-2 and V is TRBV9; D not certain. The V end was cut by 4 bases, the J end by 8 bases, with 9 bases between. Per germline, CDR1 SGDLS and CDR2 YYNGEE. The CDR3 has 11 amino acids. In DNA form, the CDR3 reads TGTGCCAGCAGCCCCGGGGAAGGCTACACCTTC. Translation: CASSPGEGYTF.

This clone was seen once. This chain connects TRBV5-1 to TRBJ2-1; weak D call: TRBD1 (6 bases). This CDR3 region has 15 residues. Germline V lookup: CDR1 SGHRS, CDR2 YFSETQ. V lost 0 bases and J lost 2, with 9 bases in between. The CDR3 DNA reads TGCGCCAGCAGCTTGGGGACAGAGCCCTACAATGAGCAGTTCTTC. This translates into CASSLGTEPYNEQFF.

V and J are TRBV5-6 and TRBJ1-3; D might be TRBD1 (5 bases). The CDR3 consists of 16 residues. Germline assignment: CDR1 SGHDT and CDR2 YYEEEE. V was trimmed by 4 bases and J by 0 bases, leaving 14 bases between them. The CDR3 loop reads CASSPDSPVSGNTIYF. The CDR3 nucleotides are TGTGCCAGCAGCCCCGACAGCCCCGTCTCTGGAAACACCATATATTTT.

The J gene is TRBJ1-3, the V gene TRBV19; D is possibly TRBD1 (5 bases). V was pared by 3 bases and J by 5 bases, with 11 bases between. This CDR3 contains 14 residues. Germline CDR1 is LNHDA and CDR2 is SQIVND (reference sequence). CDR3: CASSIRQYRNTIYF. CDR3 bases: TGTGCCAGTAGTATCCGACAGTATCGAAACACCATATATTTT.

The chain is built from TRBV7-8 and TRBJ2-7, with TRBD2 identical over 11 bases. This CDR3 is built from 16 residues. The V segment lost 5 bases and the J segment 6 bases; nucleotides outside the gene matches: 12. From germline, CDR1 is SGHVS and CDR2 FQNEAQ. CDR3 in DNA: TGTGCCAGCAGCCCCCTGCTAGCGGGGGGCACCTCCGAGCAGTACTTC. It specifies CASSPLLAGGTSEQYF. Full variable domain (rest looked up from reference TRBV7-8 and TRBJ2-7): GAGVSQSPRYKVAKRGQDVALRCDPISGHVSLFWYQQALGQGPEFLTYFQNEAQLDKSGLPSDRFFAERPEGSVSTLKIQRTQQEDSAVYLCASSPLLAGGTSEQYFGPGTRLTVT.